Here is one TCR beta chain with its context. The antigen is not known. CDR1 is SGHTA and CDR2 is FQGNSA in the germline V gene. V lost 6 bases and J 4 bases, leaving 13 bases between the germline ends. The CDR3 loop spans 13 amino acids. TCRdb's copy holds only in-frame clones and misses some; the assay was immunoSEQ multiplex PCR. The table lists approximately 2.3 million clones, 85% to 95% of them singletons. The sample comes from a study of shared clonotypes between healthy human individuals. Study results and limitations: Clonotype sharing levels among donors were expected to vary with sequencing depth.

The chain joins TRBV7-2 to TRBJ2-7; D is unclear. This receptor was identified in a man aged 18 to 35 in good health. Some clones in this sample may be carry-over from other donors' samples. Specimen: naive CD4+ T cells from PBMCs. Subset of the sample: CD45RA+ positively selected. CDR3 DNA: TGTGCCAGCAGTTTTGCGGTGTTGTACGAGCAGTACTTC. It specifies CASSFAVLYEQYF.